Listed here are 25 T cell receptor beta chains from one sample, sequenced in a study of OX40 agonist ivuxolimab in advanced cancers. Only in-frame clones appear in the TCRdb table, and some are missing; sequencing was by immunoSEQ multiplex PCR. The sample consists of 25,000 to 35,000 clones, about four fifths of them appearing once. The starting material was CD4+ or CD8+ T cells sorted from blood, obtained in a trial of the OX40 agonist ivuxolimab. These receptors all come from an adult with an advanced solid tumor such as melanoma, head and neck, liver or kidney cancer.

In its sample, this clone was seen once. The chain recombines TRBV11-2 with TRBJ2-3, with TRBD1 identical over 7 bases. The V and J ends lost 1 base and 1 base, in that order; junction bases with no gene match: 2. The V gene's germline CDR1 is SGHAT and CDR2 FQNNGV. This CDR3 is built from 15 residues. The CDR3 coding sequence is TGTGCCAGCAGCTTAGGGGGACAGCGCACAGATACGCAGTATTTT. It codes for CASSLGGQRTDTQYF.

DNA for the CDR3: TGCAGTGCCCTAGATAGATACGAGCAGTACTTC. Residues: CSALDRYEQYF. This chain connects TRBV20-1 to TRBJ2-5; D remains unclear. The J call may be incorrect, as the DNA end agrees better with TRBJ2-7. Per the germline V gene, CDR1 is DFQATT and CDR2 is SNEGSKA (reference sequence). This CDR3 spans 11 amino acids.

The V and J genes are TRBV5-5 and TRBJ1-5; the D is unclear. In germline, CDR1 is SGHKS, CDR2 YYEKEE (reference sequence). The CDR3 consists of 15 residues. V was shortened by 0 bases and J by 0 bases, with 7 bases between the two germline ends. CDR3 loop: CASSLGPYSNQPQHF. The CDR3 region has the DNA TGTGCCAGCAGCTTGGGACCTTATAGCAATCAGCCCCAGCATTTT.

This clone was detected only once. The rearrangement links TRBV30 to TRBJ1-1; D remains ambiguous. Germline values: CDR1 GTSNPN, CDR2 SVGIG (reference sequence). Trimming cost V 3 bases and J 4 bases, with 12 bases left between them. CDR3 size: 13 residues. CDR3 residues: CAWSWMEGTEAFF. The CDR3 nucleotides read TGTGCCTGGAGCTGGATGGAAGGCACTGAAGCTTTCTTT.

This chain links TRBV19 with TRBJ1-3; maybe TRBD1 (5 bases). Germline V gives CDR1 LNHDA, CDR2 SQIVND (reference sequence). V dropped 8 bases and J dropped 0 bases, with 20 bases sitting between them. CDR3 size: 17 residues. In DNA form, the CDR3 reads TGTGCCAGTCGAAACACCGGGACTCCGAGCTCTGGAAACACCATATATTTT. Translating it yields CASRNTGTPSSGNTIYF.

This chain links TRBV2 with TRBJ1-1, with 7 bases that match TRBD1. Trimming cost V 7 bases and J 3 bases; bases outside gene matches: 17. CDR1 SNHLY and CDR2 FYNNEI come from the germline V gene. This CDR3 has 17 residues. As DNA, the CDR3 is TGTGCCAGCACGTCAACAAGGGGGCTAAGAAGTTACACTGAAGCTTTCTTT. Translation gives CASTSTRGLRSYTEAFF.

This clone appeared a single time. The CDR3 sequence: CASSGRDRVRNEQFF. In nucleotides, the CDR3 is TGTGCCAGCAGTGGGAGGGACAGGGTTAGGAATGAGCAGTTCTTC. This chain joins TRBV7-2 and TRBJ2-1; the match to TRBD1 covers 9 bases. The V segment lost 6 bases and the J segment 7 bases; nucleotides outside the gene matches: 10. CDR1 SGHTA and CDR2 FQGNSA come from the germline V gene. The CDR3 runs 15 residues.

This clone was seen once. The rearrangement links TRBV6-5 to TRBJ1-5; 7 bases match TRBD1. Trimming removed 9 bases from V and 0 bases from J; junction bases left unmatched: 8. This CDR3 region has 15 residues. Looked up from germline, CDR1 is MNHEY and CDR2 is SVGAGI. Written as DNA, the CDR3 is TGTGCCAGTACTCGACAGGGCCATAGCAATCAGCCCCAGCATTTT. Translation gives CASTRQGHSNQPQHF.

Only a few counts were recorded for this clone. Relative to the germline gene, one junction end is altered; a read error may explain this. The chain joins TRBV6-5 to TRBJ1-5; D is unresolved. CDR3 length: 14 residues. Germline CDR1 MNHEY, CDR2 SVGAGI. The CDR3 reads CASSNSRGSQPQHF. The CDR3 DNA is TGTGCCAGCAGTAACTCCAGAGGAAGCCAGCCCCAGCATTTT.

The chain recombines TRBV7-6 with TRBJ2-2, with TRBD2 as a possible D gene (6 bases). Germline-derived CDR1 and CDR2 are SGHVS and FNYEAQ. This CDR3 region has 15 residues. Trimming took 4 bases from V and 5 from J, leaving 14 bases between them. The CDR3, as DNA: TGTGCCAGCAGCTCAGAAATTGGGGGGACCGGGGAGCTGTTTTTT. As protein: CASSSEIGGTGELFF.

By share, this clone counts as medium-sized (0.01 to 0.1%). The chain has TRBV27 and TRBJ1-1; possibly TRBD1 for D (5 bases). Deletions cut 4 bases from V and 4 bases from J, with 19 bases between. The CDR3 is 16 amino acids. Germline V gives CDR1 MNHEY, CDR2 SMNVEV (reference sequence). The CDR3 region is CASSYGGWGRVTEAFF. DNA of the CDR3: TGTGCCAGCAGTTATGGGGGATGGGGCCGCGTCACTGAAGCTTTCTTT.

The chain combines TRBV4-1 with TRBJ2-1; D gene unclear. CDR3 length equals 13 residues. Germline loops: CDR1 MGHRA, CDR2 YSYEKL. Deletions cut 4 bases from V and 3 bases from J, with 7 bases between. This chain's CDR3 is CASSPRVYNEQFF. The CDR3, as DNA: TGCGCCAGCAGCCCCCGGGTCTACAATGAGCAGTTCTTC.

The chain carries TRBV4-3 and TRBJ1-4; no clear D gene. V lost 4 bases, J lost 4 bases, and 25 bases lay in between. The V gene's germline CDR1 is LGHNA and CDR2 YSLEER. This CDR3 is 19 amino acids long. CDR3 in amino acids: CASSRHRYIRPVDNEKLFF. The CDR3 DNA follows: TGCGCCAGCAGCCGCCACCGATACATCCGACCGGTGGATAATGAAAAACTGTTTTTT.

V gene TRBV7-9 combines with J gene TRBJ2-7; 7 nucleotides line up with TRBD2. V shed 3 bases, J shed 3 bases, and the junction held 20 bases outside the gene matches. Germline CDR1 reads SEHNR; CDR2 reads FQNEAQ (reference sequence). The length of the CDR3 is 19 residues. The CDR3 coding sequence is TGTGCCAGCAGCTTGTGGAATCGGGGGGTACGGAATAGCGACTACGAGCAGTACTTC. Translating it yields CASSLWNRGVRNSDYEQYF.

V gene TRBV6-5 combines with J gene TRBJ1-3; D is perhaps TRBD1 (6 bases). Germline assignment: CDR1 MNHEY and CDR2 SVGAGI. The CDR3 loop spans 15 amino acids. V dropped 5 bases and J dropped 7 bases, with 18 bases sitting between them. The CDR3 protein is CASSITLPGENTIYF. For the CDR3, the DNA is TGTGCCAGCAGTATTACTCTTCCAGGGGAGAACACCATATATTTT.

In this sample, this clone is medium-sized. The chain uses TRBV23-1 and TRBJ2-2; TRBD2 matches at 8 bases. TRBV23-1 is filed as an ORF, its function uncertain. J lost 5 bases, V lost 3 bases, and 8 bases had no gene match. The CDR3 consists of 16 residues. CDR3 in amino acids: CASSQAGTSWTGELFF. The CDR3 DNA is TGCGCCAGCAGTCAGGCCGGGACTAGTTGGACCGGGGAGCTGTTTTTT.

This chain connects TRBV7-2 to TRBJ1-1, with 8 bases matching TRBD1. This CDR3 is 14 amino acids long. From germline, CDR1 is SGHTA and CDR2 FQGNSA. Trimming cost V 3 bases and J 1 base; bases outside gene matches: 1. CDR3 sequence (DNA): TGTGCCAGCAGCTTCGGACAGGGGAACACTGAAGCTTTCTTT. Encoded protein: CASSFGQGNTEAFF.

This rearrangement joins TRBV27 to TRBJ2-3, with TRBD2 as a possible D gene (5 bases). V was pared by 5 bases and J by 6 bases, with 18 bases between. There are 15 residues in the CDR3. Germline V gene lookup returns CDR1 MNHEY and CDR2 SMNVEV (reference sequence). CDR3 sequence reads: CASSNAVVREDTQYF. Here the CDR3 DNA reads TGTGCCAGCAGTAACGCAGTCGTAAGGGAGGATACGCAGTATTTT.

The chain combines TRBV7-7 with TRBJ2-1; D may be TRBD2 (6 bases). Germline V gene sequence: CDR1 SSHAT, CDR2 FNYEAQ (reference sequence). The CDR3 contains 14 residues. V lost 5 bases and J lost 6, with 14 bases in between. CDR3 amino acids: CASSPTGGVNEQFF. The CDR3 DNA sequence: TGTGCCAGCAGCCCTACCGGAGGGGTCAATGAGCAGTTCTTC.

The V gene is TRBV28, the J gene TRBJ2-7; D perhaps matches TRBD2 (5 bases). The CDR3 length is 14 residues. Germline CDR1 is MDHEN and CDR2 is SYDVKM. Trimming stripped 3 bases from V and 6 bases from J, with 15 bases between. The chain's CDR3 is CASSFPRDLSEQYF. The CDR3 region has the DNA TGTGCCAGCAGTTTCCCCCGGGATTTATCCGAGCAGTACTTC. The variable domain in full, completed from reference TRBV28 and TRBJ2-7, reads DVKVTQSSRYLVKRTGEKVFLECVQDMDHENMFWYRQDPGLGLRLIYFSYDVKMKEKGDIPEGYSVSREKKERFSLILESASTNQTSMYLCASSFPRDLSEQYFGPGTRLTVT.

The V and J genes are TRBV10-1 and TRBJ2-1; D call uncertain. V was shortened by 10 bases and J by 0 bases, with 22 bases between the two germline ends. Germline V gene sequence: CDR1 WNHNN, CDR2 SYGVQD (reference sequence). This CDR3 has 17 amino acids. CDR3 loop: CAIKTQRTESSYNEQFF. The CDR3 bases are TGCGCCATCAAAACCCAAAGGACGGAGAGCTCCTACAATGAGCAGTTCTTC.

This clone was seen a handful of times. The chain links TRBV2 to TRBJ1-1, with D uncertain. CDR3 length equals 12 residues. From germline, CDR1 is SNHLY and CDR2 FYNNEI. V lost 5 bases and J 0 bases, leaving 4 bases between the germline ends. In nucleotides, the CDR3 is TGTGCCAGCAGTCAGATGAACACTGAAGCTTTCTTT. It is translated as CASSQMNTEAFF. The full variable domain, its missing parts supplied by reference TRBV2 and TRBJ1-1, is EPEVTQTPSHQVTQMGQEVILRCVPISNHLYFYWYRQILGQKVEFLVSFYNNEISEKSEIFDDQFSVERPDGSNFTLKIRSTKLEDSAMYFCASSQMNTEAFFGQGTRLTVV.

There are a few counts of this clone. This chain joins TRBV9 and TRBJ2-1; 13 bases match TRBD2. Germline V gene lookup returns CDR1 SGDLS and CDR2 YYNGEE. The CDR3 spans 15 residues. Trimming at V came to 0 bases and at J to 8 bases, leaving 2 bases not matched to a gene. CDR3 amino acids: CASSVGGLAGDEQFF. DNA of the CDR3: TGTGCCAGCAGCGTAGGAGGACTAGCGGGAGATGAGCAGTTCTTC.

This clone was detected a few times. V and J are TRBV19 and TRBJ1-1; D gene ambiguous. V lost 3 bases to trimming and J lost 1 base, with 6 bases between them. CDR1 is LNHDA, CDR2 SQIVND, per germline (reference sequence). The CDR3 runs to 13 residues. This chain's CDR3 is CASSILGNTEAFF. CDR3 sequence (DNA): TGTGCCAGTAGTATCCTGGGGAACACTGAAGCTTTCTTT.

DNA for the CDR3: TGTGCCAGCACCTTTGACCTCTCTGGAAACACCATATATTTT. It codes for CASTFDLSGNTIYF. This chain links TRBV11-2 with TRBJ1-3; D unclear. Trimming removed 7 bases at V and 0 bases at J, with 10 bases between. The CDR3 loop spans 14 amino acids. The V gene's germline CDR1 is SGHAT and CDR2 FQNNGV.